This T cell receptor (beta chain) was retrieved from a study of T cell responses to AZD1222 COVID-19 vaccine. Study at large: Pooling covered second doses at about 4 or about 12 weeks.

Study findings and constraints: Unmutated variant regions are reportedly targeted by nearly half of spike-specific TCRs. Repertoire sampling occurred only after the peak T cell response. Clonal diversity was possibly underestimated, and white British individuals and females predominated among donors.

Using immunoSEQ multiplex PCR, the repertoire was profiled, and TCRdb retains in-frame clones only, with some absent. This table has around 130,000 clones, around 94% appearing once. This clone was detected once. What it binds is unknown. CDR1 and CDR2 from the germline V gene are MRHNA and SNTAGT. CDR3 length equals 18 residues. Trimming took off 4 bases at V and 3 bases at J, with 24 bases between the two ends. Sequencing was performed on peripheral blood, taken on day 0 of AZD1222 vaccination. The chain carries TRBV6-4 and TRBJ1-1; D uncertain. This receptor was obtained from an adult in good health. DNA for the CDR3: TGTGCCAGCAGTGTCGGCCCAGTTTCATTGGAGAGATACACTGAAGCTTTCTTT. It codes for CASSVGPVSLERYTEAFF.